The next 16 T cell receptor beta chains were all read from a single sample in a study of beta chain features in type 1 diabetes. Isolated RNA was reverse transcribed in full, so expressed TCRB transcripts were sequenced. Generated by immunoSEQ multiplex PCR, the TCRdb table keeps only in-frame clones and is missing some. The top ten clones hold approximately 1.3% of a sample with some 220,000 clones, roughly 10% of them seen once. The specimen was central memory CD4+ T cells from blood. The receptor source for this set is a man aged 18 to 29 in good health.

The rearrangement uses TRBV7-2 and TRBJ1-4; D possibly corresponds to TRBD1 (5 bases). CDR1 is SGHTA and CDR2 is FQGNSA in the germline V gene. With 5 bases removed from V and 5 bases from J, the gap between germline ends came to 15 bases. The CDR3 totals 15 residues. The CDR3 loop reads CASSPAGGGNEKLFF. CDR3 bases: TGTGCCAGCAGCCCCGCCGGGGGAGGGAATGAAAAACTGTTTTTT.

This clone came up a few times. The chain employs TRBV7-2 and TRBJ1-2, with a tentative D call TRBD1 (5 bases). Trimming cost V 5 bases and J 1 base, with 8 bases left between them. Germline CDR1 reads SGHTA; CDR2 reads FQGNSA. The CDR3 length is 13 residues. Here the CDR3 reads CASSQTVNYGYTF. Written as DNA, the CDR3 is TGTGCCAGCAGCCAGACAGTTAACTATGGCTACACCTTC.

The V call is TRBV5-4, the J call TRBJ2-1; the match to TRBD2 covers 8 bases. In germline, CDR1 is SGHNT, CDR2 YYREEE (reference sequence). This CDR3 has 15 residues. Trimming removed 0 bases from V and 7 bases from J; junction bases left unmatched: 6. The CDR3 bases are TGTGCCAGCAGCTTGGGGGCGGGAGGCCATAATGAGCAGTTCTTC. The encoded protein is CASSLGAGGHNEQFF.

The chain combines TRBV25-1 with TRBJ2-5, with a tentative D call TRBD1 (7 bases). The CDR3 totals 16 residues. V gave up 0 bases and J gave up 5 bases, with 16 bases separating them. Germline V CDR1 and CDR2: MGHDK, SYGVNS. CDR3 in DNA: TGTGCCAGCAGTGAATACGGAGGGGGCCTCAGGGAGACCCAGTACTTC. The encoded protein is CASSEYGGGLRETQYF.

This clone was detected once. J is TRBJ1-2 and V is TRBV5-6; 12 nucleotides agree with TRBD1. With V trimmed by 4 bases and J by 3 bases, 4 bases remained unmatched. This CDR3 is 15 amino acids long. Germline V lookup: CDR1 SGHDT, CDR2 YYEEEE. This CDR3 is CASSPGTGGDYGYTF. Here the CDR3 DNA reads TGTGCCAGCAGCCCCGGGACAGGGGGCGACTATGGCTACACCTTC.

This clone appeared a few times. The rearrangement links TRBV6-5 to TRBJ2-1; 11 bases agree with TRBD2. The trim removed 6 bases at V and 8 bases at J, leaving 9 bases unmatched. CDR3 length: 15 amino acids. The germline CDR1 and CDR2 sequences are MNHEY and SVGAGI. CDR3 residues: CASSSTSGVLDEQFF. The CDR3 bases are TGTGCCAGCAGCTCGACTAGCGGGGTCTTGGATGAGCAGTTCTTC.

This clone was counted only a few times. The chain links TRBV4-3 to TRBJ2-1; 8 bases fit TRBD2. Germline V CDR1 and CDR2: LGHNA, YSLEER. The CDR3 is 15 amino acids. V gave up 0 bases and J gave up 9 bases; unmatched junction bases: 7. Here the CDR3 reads CASSQDGLAGSEQFF. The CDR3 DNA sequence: TGCGCCAGCAGCCAAGATGGGCTAGCGGGCAGTGAGCAGTTCTTC.

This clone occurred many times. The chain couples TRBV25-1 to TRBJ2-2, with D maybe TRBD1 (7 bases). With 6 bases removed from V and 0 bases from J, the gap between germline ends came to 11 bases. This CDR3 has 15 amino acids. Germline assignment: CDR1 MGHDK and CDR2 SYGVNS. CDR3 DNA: TGTGCCAGCAGACAGGGGAGGCCGAACACCGGGGAGCTGTTTTTT. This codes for CASRQGRPNTGELFF.

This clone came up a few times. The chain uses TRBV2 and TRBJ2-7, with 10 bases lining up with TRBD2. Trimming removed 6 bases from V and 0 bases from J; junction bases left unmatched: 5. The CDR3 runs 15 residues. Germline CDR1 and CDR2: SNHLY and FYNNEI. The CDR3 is CASRKEREGSYEQYF. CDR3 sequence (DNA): TGTGCCAGCAGAAAGGAGCGGGAGGGCTCCTACGAGCAGTACTTC.

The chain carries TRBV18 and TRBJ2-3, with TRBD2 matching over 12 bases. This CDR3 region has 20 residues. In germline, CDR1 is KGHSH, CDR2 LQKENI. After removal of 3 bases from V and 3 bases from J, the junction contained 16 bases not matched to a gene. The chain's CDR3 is CASSPKLTTTSGSVTDTQYF. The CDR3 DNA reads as TGTGCCAGCTCACCCAAACTAACGACGACTAGCGGGAGTGTGACAGATACGCAGTATTTT.

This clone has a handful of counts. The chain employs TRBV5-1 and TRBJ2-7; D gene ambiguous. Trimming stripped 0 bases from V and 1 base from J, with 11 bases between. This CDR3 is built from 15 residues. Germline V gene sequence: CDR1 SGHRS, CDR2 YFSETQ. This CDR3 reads CASSLGATLSYEQYF. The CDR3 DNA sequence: TGCGCCAGCAGCTTGGGGGCGACACTATCCTACGAGCAGTACTTC.

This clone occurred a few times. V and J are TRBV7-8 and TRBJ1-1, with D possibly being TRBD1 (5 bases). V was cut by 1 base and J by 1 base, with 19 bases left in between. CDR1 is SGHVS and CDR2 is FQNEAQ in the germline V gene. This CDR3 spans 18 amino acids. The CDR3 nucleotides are TGTGCCAGCAGCTTAGGGTGGAAATCGGGACGTACGAACACTGAAGCTTTCTTT. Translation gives CASSLGWKSGRTNTEAFF. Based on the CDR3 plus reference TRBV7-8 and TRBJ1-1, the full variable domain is GAGVSQSPRYKVAKRGQDVALRCDPISGHVSLFWYQQALGQGPEFLTYFQNEAQLDKSGLPSDRFFAERPEGSVSTLKIQRTQQEDSAVYLCASSLGWKSGRTNTEAFFGQGTRLTVV.

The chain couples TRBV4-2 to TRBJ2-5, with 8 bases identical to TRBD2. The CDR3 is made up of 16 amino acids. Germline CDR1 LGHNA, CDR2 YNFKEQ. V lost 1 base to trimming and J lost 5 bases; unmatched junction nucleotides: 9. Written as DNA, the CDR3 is TGTGCCAGCAGCCAAGTAACCCGGGAGGGCCCGGAGACCCAGTACTTC. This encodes CASSQVTREGPETQYF.

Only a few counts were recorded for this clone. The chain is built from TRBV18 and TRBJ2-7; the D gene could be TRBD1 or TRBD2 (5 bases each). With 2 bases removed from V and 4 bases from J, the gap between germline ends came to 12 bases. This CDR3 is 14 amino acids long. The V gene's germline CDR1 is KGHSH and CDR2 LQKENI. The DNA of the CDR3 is TGTGCCAGCTCACCAGACAGTACGGGGTACGAGCAGTACTTC. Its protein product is CASSPDSTGYEQYF.

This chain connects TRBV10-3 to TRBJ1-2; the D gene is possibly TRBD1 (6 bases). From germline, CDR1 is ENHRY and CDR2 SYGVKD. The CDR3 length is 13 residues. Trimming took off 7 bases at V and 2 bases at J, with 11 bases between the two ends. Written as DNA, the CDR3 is TGTGCCATCACCGCCCAGGGGAACTATGGCTACACCTTC. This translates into CAITAQGNYGYTF.

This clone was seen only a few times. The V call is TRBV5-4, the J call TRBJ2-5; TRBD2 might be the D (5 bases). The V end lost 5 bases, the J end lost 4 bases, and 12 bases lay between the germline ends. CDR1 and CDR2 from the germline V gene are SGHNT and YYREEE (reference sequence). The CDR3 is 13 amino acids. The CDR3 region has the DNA TGTGCCAGCAGTCGCGAGGGCGGAGAGACCCAGTACTTC. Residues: CASSREGGETQYF.